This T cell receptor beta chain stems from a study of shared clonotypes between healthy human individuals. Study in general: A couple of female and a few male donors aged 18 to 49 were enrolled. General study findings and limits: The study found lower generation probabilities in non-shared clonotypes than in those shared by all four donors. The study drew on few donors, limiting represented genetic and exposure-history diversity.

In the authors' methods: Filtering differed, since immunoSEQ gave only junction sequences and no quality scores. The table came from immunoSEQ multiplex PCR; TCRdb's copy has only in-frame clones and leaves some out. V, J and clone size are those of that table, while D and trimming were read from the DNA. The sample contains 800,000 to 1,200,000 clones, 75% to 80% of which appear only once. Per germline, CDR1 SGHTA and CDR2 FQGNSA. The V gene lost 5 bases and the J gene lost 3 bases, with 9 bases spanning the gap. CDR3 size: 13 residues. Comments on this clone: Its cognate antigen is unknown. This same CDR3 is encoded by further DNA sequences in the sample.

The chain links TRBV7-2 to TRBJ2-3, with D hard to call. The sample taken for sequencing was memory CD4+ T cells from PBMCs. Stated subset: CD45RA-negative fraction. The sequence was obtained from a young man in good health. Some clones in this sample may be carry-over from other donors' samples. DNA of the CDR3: TGTGCCAGCAGCCTAAGCCGAACAGATACGCAGTATTTT. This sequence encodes CASSLSRTDTQYF.